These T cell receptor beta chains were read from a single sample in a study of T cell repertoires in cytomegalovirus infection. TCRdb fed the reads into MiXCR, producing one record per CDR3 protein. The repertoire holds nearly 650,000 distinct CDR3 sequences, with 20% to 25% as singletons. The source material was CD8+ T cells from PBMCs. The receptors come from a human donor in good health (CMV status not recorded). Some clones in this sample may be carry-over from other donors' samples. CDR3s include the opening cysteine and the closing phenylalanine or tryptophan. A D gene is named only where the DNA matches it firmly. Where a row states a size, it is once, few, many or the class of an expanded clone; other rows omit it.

CDR3nt: TGCAGTGCTAGAGACGACAGGGCTTACGAGCAGTACTTC
CDR3aa: CSARDDRAYEQYF
abundance: NA
d_gene: TRBD1
v_gene: TRBV20-1
j_gene: TRBJ2-7

CDR3nt: TGCAGTGCTAGAGGGAGAGACATACGGCGCGGGGGACTCAAAAACATTCAGTACTTC
CDR3aa: CSARGRDIRRGGLKNIQYF
abundance: NA
d_gene: TRBD2
v_gene: TRBV20-1
j_gene: TRBJ2-4

CDR3nt: TGTGCCAGCAGCCCTCCGGGACAACGGTTTTCGGGAGCTTTCTTT
CDR3aa: CASSPPGQRFSGAFF
abundance: many
d_gene: NA
v_gene: TRBV7-9
j_gene: TRBJ1-1

CDR3nt: TGTGCCAGTAGTTCCAAAGCGATTAGCTCCTACAATGAGCAGTTCTTC
CDR3aa: CASSSKAISSYNEQFF
abundance: NA
d_gene: NA
v_gene: TRBV19
j_gene: TRBJ2-1

CDR3nt: TGTGCCAGCAGACCAGGGGTGGGCACCGGGGAGCTGTTTTTT
CDR3aa: CASRPGVGTGELFF
abundance: many
d_gene: NA
v_gene: TRBV7-9
j_gene: TRBJ2-2

CDR3nt: TGTGCCAGCAGCAAGACAGGCAGCTATGGCTACACCTTC
CDR3aa: CASSKTGSYGYTF
abundance: NA
d_gene: NA
v_gene: TRBV14
j_gene: TRBJ1-2

CDR3nt: TGTGCCAGCAGTGCGTTAGACAGGAGCTCCTACAATGAGCAGTTCTTC
CDR3aa: CASSALDRSSYNEQFF
abundance: many
d_gene: NA
v_gene: TRBV6-1
j_gene: TRBJ2-1

CDR3nt: TGCAGCGTTGAAGATCGGGGACAGGGGGCGAGGGGCTACACCTTC
CDR3aa: CSVEDRGQGARGYTF
abundance: few
d_gene: TRBD1
v_gene: TRBV29-1
j_gene: TRBJ1-2

CDR3nt: TGTGCCAGCAGCTCAGGGGCAGATACGCAGTATTTT
CDR3aa: CASSSGADTQYF
abundance: many
d_gene: NA
v_gene: TRBV7-2
j_gene: TRBJ2-3

CDR3nt: TGCAGTGCTAAACCCGGGGGGAGCGAGCAGTACTTC
CDR3aa: CSAKPGGSEQYF
abundance: few
d_gene: TRBD2
v_gene: TRBV20-1
j_gene: TRBJ2-7

CDR3nt: TGCAGTGCTAGAGACCGACAGGGAGGTACTGAAGCTTTCTTT
CDR3aa: CSARDRQGGTEAFF
abundance: NA
d_gene: TRBD1
v_gene: TRBV20-1
j_gene: TRBJ1-1

CDR3nt: TGTGCCAGTAGGCGCTTCGGCAATGAGCAGTTCTTC
CDR3aa: CASRRFGNEQFF
abundance: NA
d_gene: NA
v_gene: TRBV19
j_gene: TRBJ2-1

CDR3nt: TGTGCCAGCAGTGAAGAAAGCGGGGTTGAAGATACGCAGTATTTT
CDR3aa: CASSEESGVEDTQYF
abundance: NA
d_gene: TRBD2
v_gene: TRBV25-1
j_gene: TRBJ2-3

CDR3nt: TGTGCCAGCAGTTTCCTACAGGGGGAAATCTATGGCTACACCTTC
CDR3aa: CASSFLQGEIYGYTF
abundance: many
d_gene: TRBD1
v_gene: TRBV28
j_gene: TRBJ1-2

CDR3nt: TGTGCCAGTAGTATGGGAAACCGAATGAGCTCCTACAATGAGCAGTTCTTC
CDR3aa: CASSMGNRMSSYNEQFF
abundance: many
d_gene: NA
v_gene: TRBV19
j_gene: TRBJ2-1